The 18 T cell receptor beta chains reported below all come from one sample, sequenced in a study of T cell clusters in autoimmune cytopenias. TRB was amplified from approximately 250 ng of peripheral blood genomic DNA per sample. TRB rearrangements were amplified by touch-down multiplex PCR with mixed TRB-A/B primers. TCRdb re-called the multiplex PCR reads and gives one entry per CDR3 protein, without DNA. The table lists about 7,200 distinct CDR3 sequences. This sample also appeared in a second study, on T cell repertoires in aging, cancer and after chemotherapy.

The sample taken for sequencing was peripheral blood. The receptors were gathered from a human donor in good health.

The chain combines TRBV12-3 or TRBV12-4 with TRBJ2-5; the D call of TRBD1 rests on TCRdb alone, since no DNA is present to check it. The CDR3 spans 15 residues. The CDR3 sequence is CASSKEGGQGETQYF.

The CDR3 loop reads CASSPQGYDEQYF. The chain couples TRBV18 to TRBJ2-7; TCRdb reports TRBD1, a call that lacks DNA to check it against. This CDR3 has 13 amino acids. Germline values: CDR1 KGHSH, CDR2 LQKENI.

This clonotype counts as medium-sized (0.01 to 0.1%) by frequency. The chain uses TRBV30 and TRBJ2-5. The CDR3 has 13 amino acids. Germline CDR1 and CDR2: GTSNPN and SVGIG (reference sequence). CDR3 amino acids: CAWSVGVQETQYF.

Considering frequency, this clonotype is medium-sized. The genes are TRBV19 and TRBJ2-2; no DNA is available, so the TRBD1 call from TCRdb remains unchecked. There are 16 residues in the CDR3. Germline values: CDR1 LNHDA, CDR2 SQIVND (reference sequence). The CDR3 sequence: CASSSTDRGNTGELFF.

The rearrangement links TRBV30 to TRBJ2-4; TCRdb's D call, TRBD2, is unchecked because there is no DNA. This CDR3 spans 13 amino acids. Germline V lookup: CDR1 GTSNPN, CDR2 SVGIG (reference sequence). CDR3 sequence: CAWSVTSRNIQYF.

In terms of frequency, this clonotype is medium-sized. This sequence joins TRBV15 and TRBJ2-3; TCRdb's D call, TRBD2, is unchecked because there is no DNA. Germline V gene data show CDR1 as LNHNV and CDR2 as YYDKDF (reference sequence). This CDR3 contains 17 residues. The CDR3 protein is CATSREKLAVATDTQYF.

The CDR3 sequence: CASGTSNTGELFF. The chain is built from TRBV6-6 and TRBJ2-2; TCRdb indicates TRBD2, and absent DNA this call remains unverified. The CDR3 contains 13 residues. Germline values: CDR1 MNHNY, CDR2 SVGAGI (reference sequence).

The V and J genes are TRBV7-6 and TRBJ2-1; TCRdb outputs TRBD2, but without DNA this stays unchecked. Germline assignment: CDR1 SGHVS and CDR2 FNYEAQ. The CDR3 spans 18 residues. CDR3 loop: CASSLASGGLAGYNEQFF.

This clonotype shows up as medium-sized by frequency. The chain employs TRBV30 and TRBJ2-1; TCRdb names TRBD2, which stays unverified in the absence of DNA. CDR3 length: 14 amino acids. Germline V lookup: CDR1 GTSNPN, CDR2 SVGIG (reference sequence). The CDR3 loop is CACQEGADLGQQFF. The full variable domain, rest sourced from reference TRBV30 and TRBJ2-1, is SQTIHQWPATLVQPVGSPLSLECTVEGTSNPNLYWYRQAAGRGLQLLFYSVGIGQISSEVPQNLSASRPQDRQFILSSKKLLLSDSGFYLCACQEGADLGQQFFGPGTRLTVL.

The CDR3 region is CASSLAAGFFSYEQYF. The J gene is TRBJ2-7, the V gene TRBV11-1; absent DNA, TCRdb's TRBD1 call cannot be checked. CDR1 and CDR2 (germline): SGHAT, FQDESV (reference sequence). The CDR3 has 16 amino acids.

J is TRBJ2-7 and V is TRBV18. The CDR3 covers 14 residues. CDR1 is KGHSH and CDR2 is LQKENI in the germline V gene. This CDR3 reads CASSPRGYSYEQYF.

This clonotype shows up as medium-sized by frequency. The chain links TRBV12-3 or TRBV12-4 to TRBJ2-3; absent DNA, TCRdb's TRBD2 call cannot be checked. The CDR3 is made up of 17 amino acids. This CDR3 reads CASSNPGPPARTDTQYF.

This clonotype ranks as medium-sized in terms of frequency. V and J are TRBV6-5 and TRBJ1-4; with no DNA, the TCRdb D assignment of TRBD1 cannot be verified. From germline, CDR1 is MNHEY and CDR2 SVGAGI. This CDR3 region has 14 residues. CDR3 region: CASSSRGVNEKLFF.

CDR3 in amino acids: CASIEYRNTGELFF. The chain carries TRBV6-1 and TRBJ2-2. The CDR3 totals 14 residues. Per the germline V gene, CDR1 is MNHNS and CDR2 is SASEGT.

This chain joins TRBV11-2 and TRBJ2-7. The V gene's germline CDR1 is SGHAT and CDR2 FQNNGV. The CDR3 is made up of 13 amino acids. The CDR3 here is CASSLRRSYEQYF.

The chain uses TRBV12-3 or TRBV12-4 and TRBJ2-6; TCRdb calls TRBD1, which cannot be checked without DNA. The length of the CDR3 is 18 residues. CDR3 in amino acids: CASSKGETGPSGANVLTF.

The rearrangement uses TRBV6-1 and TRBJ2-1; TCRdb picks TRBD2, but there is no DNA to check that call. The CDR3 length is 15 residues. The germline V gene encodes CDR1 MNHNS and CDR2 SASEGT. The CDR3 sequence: CASSEAPRTDNEQFF.

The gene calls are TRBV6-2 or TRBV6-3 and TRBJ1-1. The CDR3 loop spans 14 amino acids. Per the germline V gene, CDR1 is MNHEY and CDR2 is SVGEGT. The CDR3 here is CASSLTSMNTEAFF.